These T cell receptor beta chains were read from a single sample in a study of blood T cell repertoires in COVID-19. Some clones are missing from TCRdb's copy, which holds only in-frame ones; the method was immunoSEQ multiplex PCR. The sample records more than 85,000 clones, over 85% being singletons. What was sequenced was peripheral blood. Every receptor here comes from a man between 65 and 79 years old with acute or convalescent COVID-19. CDR3s include the opening cysteine and the closing phenylalanine or tryptophan. D genes are given only for firm matches. Clone size is shown for a subset of rows, as once, few, many or a class of expanded clone.

cdr3_aa	cdr3_nt	clone_size	v_call	j_call	d_call	cdr3_length
CASSELAGGTDTQYF	TGTGCCAGCAGTGAATTGGCGGGGGGCACAGATACGCAGTATTTT	-	TRBV25-1	TRBJ2-3	TRBD2	15
CASSIATTFVEQFF	TGTGCCAGTAGTATTGCAACTACGTTTGTTGAGCAGTTCTTC	-	TRBV19	TRBJ2-1	-	14
CASQGARGNQPQHF	TGTGCCAGCCAGGGGGCGCGAGGCAATCAGCCCCAGCATTTT	-	TRBV28	TRBJ1-5	TRBD1	14
CASSQQGNGYTF	TGTGCCAGCAGCCAACAGGGGAATGGCTACACCTTC	-	TRBV3-1/TRBV3-2	TRBJ1-2	-	12
CASSPDSRGYTF	TGTGCCAGTAGTCCCGATTCACGGGGCTACACCTTC	-	TRBV19	TRBJ1-2	-	12
CASRTSGSSYNEQFF	TGTGCCAGTCGGACTAGCGGGAGCTCCTACAATGAGCAGTTCTTC	-	TRBV19	TRBJ2-1	TRBD2	15
CASRTENYGYTF	TGTGCCTCCCGGACAGAAAACTATGGCTACACCTTC	-	TRBV19	TRBJ1-2	-	12
CASSVAWGGREKLFF	TGTGCCAGCAGCGTAGCATGGGGAGGAAGGGAAAAACTGTTTTTT	-	TRBV9	TRBJ1-4	-	15
CASSLDAWAPTAEAFF	TGTGCCAGCAGCTTAGACGCCTGGGCCCCAACGGCTGAAGCTTTCTTT	once	TRBV7-6	TRBJ1-1	-	16
CASSLGGRGYGELFF	TGTGCCAGCAGCTTGGGCGGGAGAGGTTACGGGGAGCTGTTTTTT	-	TRBV5-4	TRBJ2-2	TRBD2	15
CASGRDRGGYTF	TGTGCCAGCGGAAGGGACAGGGGTGGCTACACCTTC	-	TRBV27	TRBJ1-2	TRBD1	12
CALARRGSRDFF	TGTGCCTTGGCTAGACGAGGGTCTCGTGACTTCTTT	few	TRBV30	TRBJ1-1	-	12
CASSIEEGVGETQYF	TGTGCCAGTAGTATAGAAGAGGGGGTGGGAGAGACCCAGTACTTC	-	TRBV19	TRBJ2-5	-	15
CASSRDAGFGSPLHF	TGTGCCAGCAGCCGAGACGCAGGGTTCGGTTCACCCCTCCACTTT	-	TRBV3-1/TRBV3-2	TRBJ1-6	-	15
CASSQDIGTGGAYGYTF	TGCGCCAGCAGCCAAGATATCGGGACAGGGGGCGCCTATGGCTACACCTTC	-	TRBV4-3	TRBJ1-2	TRBD1	17